This passage covers 13 T cell receptor beta chains from one sample sequenced in a study of identical twins. TCRdb re-derived calls from the 5' RACE reads in MiXCR, one entry per CDR3 protein. The sample lists a few hundred thousand distinct CDR3 sequences, around an eighth occurring once. The same data also went into a second study, on yellow fever vaccine responses in identical twins.

Sequenced: CD8+ T cells sorted from blood. The origin of the receptors is a woman aged 18-30 years in good health.

This clonotype has at least ten counts. The chain combines TRBV19 with TRBJ2-2; no definite D call. Germline V CDR1 and CDR2: LNHDA, SQIVND (reference sequence). This CDR3 contains 11 residues. The V gene lost 7 bases and the J gene lost 6 bases, with 6 bases spanning the gap. The CDR3 DNA sequence: TGTGCCAGTAATTTGGCCGGGGAGCTGTTTTTT. It codes for CASNLAGELFF.

The V call is TRBV5-1, the J call TRBJ2-5, with D possibly being TRBD1 (7 bases). Trimming stripped 0 bases from V and 5 bases from J, with 20 bases between. CDR1 is SGHRS and CDR2 is YFSETQ in the germline V gene. The CDR3 contains 17 residues. In DNA form, the CDR3 reads TGCGCCAGCAGCTTGGCCTCCGACGGGGGCAGGGGGGAGACCCAGTACTTC. This encodes CASSLASDGGRGETQYF.

This clonotype appeared many times. The chain recombines TRBV3-1 with TRBJ2-2, with D tentatively TRBD1 or TRBD2 (5 bases each). Germline V gene sequence: CDR1 LGHDT, CDR2 YNNKEL (reference sequence). Trimming shortened V by 0 bases and J by 8 bases, and 10 bases separated the two germline ends. This CDR3 is built from 14 residues. The CDR3 DNA follows: TGTGCCAGCAGCCAAGATATCGGGGCGGGGGAGCTGTTTTTT. It specifies CASSQDIGAGELFF.

CDR3 protein: CASSRGVVGQWPQHF. The CDR3 coding sequence is TGCGCCAGCAGCCGAGGAGTTGTGGGACAGTGGCCCCAGCATTTT. The gene calls are TRBV4-1 and TRBJ1-5, with 7 bases that match TRBD1. Germline-derived CDR1 and CDR2 are MGHRA and YSYEKL. The V gene end was trimmed by 4 bases and the J gene end by 9 bases; junction bases not matched to a gene: 12. The CDR3 has 15 residues.

V is TRBV7-2 and J is TRBJ2-6; possible D gene TRBD2, 5 bases. V was shortened by 5 bases and J by 1 base, with 12 bases between the two germline ends. This CDR3 has 16 amino acids. CDR1 and CDR2 (germline): SGHTA, FQGNSA. The CDR3 protein is CASSPDRRSGANVLTF. CDR3 nucleotides: TGTGCCAGCAGCCCTGATCGGAGGTCTGGGGCCAACGTCCTGACTTTC.

This clonotype was counted at least ten times. The V and J genes are TRBV7-9 and TRBJ2-5; maybe TRBD1 (6 bases). The V gene lost 5 bases and the J gene lost 0 bases, with 16 bases spanning the gap. This CDR3 region has 16 residues. Looked up from germline, CDR1 is SEHNR and CDR2 is FQNEAQ (reference sequence). CDR3 nucleotides: TGTGCCAGCAGCGCCCCTGGTGGGGGCCACCAAGAGACCCAGTACTTC. Its translation: CASSAPGGGHQETQYF.

In this sample, this clonotype turned up a few times. This rearrangement joins TRBV9 to TRBJ2-3; 7 bases are shared with TRBD2. This CDR3 region has 16 residues. The V segment lost 1 base and the J segment 4 bases; nucleotides outside the gene matches: 9. In germline, CDR1 is SGDLS, CDR2 YYNGEE. CDR3 sequence: CASSVKGGRGPDTQYF. In nucleotides, the CDR3 is TGTGCCAGCAGCGTAAAGGGCGGGAGAGGGCCAGATACGCAGTATTTT.

This clonotype was counted at least ten times. The rearrangement links TRBV9 to TRBJ2-5; tentatively, D is TRBD1 or TRBD2 (5 bases each). This CDR3 has 14 residues. Looked up from germline, CDR1 is SGDLS and CDR2 is YYNGEE. V was shortened by 0 bases and J by 2 bases, with 8 bases between the two germline ends. CDR3 bases: TGTGCCAGCAGCGTAGCGGGGCTGCAAGAGACCCAGTACTTC. Translation: CASSVAGLQETQYF.

This clonotype showed up just a few times. The V call is TRBV15, the J call TRBJ2-5; no clear D. The CDR3 is 15 amino acids. Germline assignment: CDR1 LNHNV and CDR2 YYDKDF (reference sequence). Between the trimmed V and J ends, which lost 3 bases and 1 base, there was a span of 12 bases. The CDR3 DNA reads as TGTGCCACCAGCAGGTTAACGGCCCCCCAAGAGACCCAGTACTTC. Its protein is CATSRLTAPQETQYF.

CDR3 amino acids: CASSLGSRTDEQYF. CDR3 coding DNA: TGTGCCAGCAGCTTAGGTTCTCGGACGGACGAGCAGTACTTC. J is TRBJ2-7 and V is TRBV7-8; D is unclear. Germline V CDR1 and CDR2: SGHVS, FQNEAQ. V lost 1 base and J lost 5, with 12 bases in between. The CDR3 contains 14 residues.

This clonotype was seen at least ten times. The chain couples TRBV4-1 to TRBJ2-7; perhaps TRBD2 as D (5 bases). Germline loops: CDR1 MGHRA, CDR2 YSYEKL. Trimming shortened V by 0 bases and J by 2 bases, and 8 bases separated the two germline ends. This CDR3 is built from 14 residues. The DNA for the CDR3 is TGCGCCAGCAGCCAAGATCGGGGAACCTACGAGCAGTACTTC. Translation gives CASSQDRGTYEQYF.

This clonotype was seen ten or more times. The rearrangement links TRBV12-3 or TRBV12-4 to TRBJ2-1, with D tentatively TRBD1 or TRBD2 (6 bases each). Trimming removed 0 bases at V and 6 bases at J, with 12 bases between. The CDR3 length is 15 residues. Here the CDR3 reads CASSLASPGANEQFF. CDR3 DNA: TGTGCCAGCAGTTTAGCGTCCCCGGGGGCCAATGAGCAGTTCTTC.

The chain carries TRBV15 and TRBJ2-5; TRBD1 is a possible D gene (7 bases). Germline lookup yields CDR1 LNHNV and CDR2 YYDKDF (reference sequence). This CDR3 is built from 16 residues. With 3 bases removed from V and 5 bases from J, the gap between germline ends came to 19 bases. The CDR3 region has the DNA TGTGCCACCAGCAGGACGGGACAGTTTGGGGGGGAGACCCAGTACTTC. Amino acids: CATSRTGQFGGETQYF.